Presented here are 30 T cell receptor beta chains from one specimen sequenced in a study of spatial heterogeneity in lung cancer. The time point: sample taken at primary tumor resection. TCRdb re-derived calls from the 5' RACE reads in MiXCR, one entry per CDR3 protein. The repertoire consists of 4,000 or so distinct CDR3 sequences, with around a tenth occurring once and the leading ten covering 25% to 30%. The antigens these receptors bind are not known. Study observations and caveats: Tumors with more nonsynonymous mutations had more expanded intratumoral alpha and beta TCRs.

The source material was lung tumor tissue, sampled at surgery. The receptor set was obtained from a male donor with early-stage non-small cell lung cancer.

This clonotype is judged medium-sized. For a library built for alpha chains, this beta chain is a stray read; little rests on its size. The chain carries TRBV6-2 or TRBV6-3 and TRBJ2-5; no reliable D call. V gave up 4 bases and J gave up 4 bases, with 10 bases separating them. CDR3 length: 13 residues. Germline-derived CDR1 and CDR2 are MNHEY and SVGEGT. The chain's CDR3 is CASSSAFGETQYF. The CDR3 DNA sequence: TGTGCCAGCAGTTCTGCCTTTGGAGAGACCCAGTACTTC.

This clonotype is medium-sized. This beta chain was picked up by a library intended for alpha chains and is off target, so its count carries little meaning. This rearrangement joins TRBV29-1 to TRBJ2-3; 12 bases fit TRBD2. The trim removed 2 bases at V and 5 bases at J, leaving 2 bases unmatched. CDR3 length equals 14 residues. The germline gives CDR1 SQVTM, CDR2 ANQGSEA. CDR3 protein: CSVELAGGRDTQYF. CDR3 in DNA: TGCAGCGTTGAACTAGCGGGAGGGAGAGATACGCAGTATTTT.

Relative to its sample, this clonotype is medium-sized. This beta chain is off target for a library built for alpha chains, so its abundance means little. This sequence joins TRBV20-1 and TRBJ1-5; D ambiguous. Germline-derived CDR1 and CDR2 are DFQATT and SNEGSKA (reference sequence). This CDR3 spans 12 amino acids. V lost 4 bases, J lost 5 bases, and 9 bases lay in between. CDR3 coding DNA: TGCAGTGCTATTGGGCTGTATCAGCCCCAGCATTTT. This sequence encodes CSAIGLYQPQHF.

This clonotype is labeled medium-sized. This beta chain appears as a stray read in a library generated for alpha chains; its size is not informative. The chain combines TRBV4-1 with TRBJ2-2, with D hard to call. This CDR3 is built from 14 residues. V lost 3 bases and J 5 bases, leaving 10 bases between the germline ends. Germline V gives CDR1 MGHRA, CDR2 YSYEKL. CDR3 region: CASSQSLRTGELFF. Written as DNA, the CDR3 is TGCGCCAGCAGCCAGTCCTTGAGGACCGGGGAGCTGTTTTTT.

This clonotype was seen only a few times. The library was designed around alpha chains, so this beta chain is a stray read whose abundance carries little weight. The chain joins TRBV29-1 to TRBJ2-3; TRBD2 matches 14 bases. V gave up 7 bases and J gave up 1 base; unmatched junction bases: 1. Germline CDR1 SQVTM, CDR2 ANQGSEA. The CDR3 totals 14 residues. The CDR3 loop reads CSAGLAGGTDTQYF. CDR3 sequence (DNA): TGCAGCGCGGGACTAGCGGGGGGCACAGATACGCAGTATTTT.

This clonotype is labeled medium-sized (0.01 to 0.1%). Because the library targeted alpha chains, this beta chain is an off-target read whose size means little. The chain is built from TRBV29-1 and TRBJ2-6; D gene ambiguous. The germline CDR1 and CDR2 sequences are SQVTM and ANQGSEA. V was shortened by 5 bases and J by 0 bases, with 5 bases between the two germline ends. The CDR3 consists of 13 residues. The CDR3 DNA is TGCAGCGTTCCCGTCTCTGGGGCCAACGTCCTGACTTTC. It specifies CSVPVSGANVLTF.

This clonotype is labeled medium-sized. Within a library made for alpha chains, this beta chain is off target, and its count is uninformative. The chain has TRBV6-5 and TRBJ1-2; D ambiguous. Between the trimmed V and J ends, which lost 10 bases and 0 bases, there was a span of 6 bases. Germline V CDR1 and CDR2: MNHEY, SVGAGI. The CDR3 covers 11 residues. Here the CDR3 DNA reads TGTGCCATCGGGTCTAACTATGGCTACACCTTC. Encoded protein: CAIGSNYGYTF.

This clonotype was detected ten times or more. As an off-target read in a library built for alpha chains, this beta chain has a frequency of little significance. The chain recombines TRBV18 with TRBJ1-5; TRBD1 matches at 8 bases. The CDR3 is 16 residues long. V shed 4 bases and J 1 base; nucleotides not matched to a gene: 6. Per the germline V gene, CDR1 is KGHSH and CDR2 is LQKENI. The CDR3 loop is CASSLDRGTSNQPQHF. The CDR3 nucleotides are TGTGCCAGCTCACTAGACAGGGGCACCAGCAATCAGCCCCAGCATTTT.

With regard to this clonotype: With the library built for alpha chains, this beta chain is off target and its frequency is not meaningful. The chain carries TRBV5-6 and TRBJ2-1, with D tentatively TRBD1 or TRBD2 (6 bases each). V was clipped by 1 base and J by 4 bases, with 12 bases between them. This CDR3 has 15 amino acids. CDR1 SGHDT and CDR2 YYEEEE come from the germline V gene. The CDR3 here is CASSLFRGGYNEQFF. As DNA, the CDR3 is TGTGCCAGCAGCTTGTTCAGGGGAGGATACAATGAGCAGTTCTTC.

This clonotype is medium-sized within its sample. The size of this beta chain means little, since it is a stray read in a library made for alpha chains. V usage is TRBV7-9 and J usage is TRBJ2-7; D is undetermined. V was cut by 2 bases and J by 0 bases, with 8 bases left in between. The germline V gene has CDR1 SEHNR and CDR2 FQNEAQ (reference sequence). The CDR3 totals 14 residues. The CDR3 reads CASSLLPDSYEQYF. As DNA, the CDR3 is TGTGCCAGCAGCTTATTACCAGACTCCTACGAGCAGTACTTC.

Remarks on this clonotype: This beta chain is a stray read from a library made for alpha chains; its abundance is not meaningful. This sequence joins TRBV5-1 and TRBJ1-4; tentatively, D is TRBD1 (5 bases). This CDR3 spans 16 amino acids. Germline V gene data show CDR1 as SGHRS and CDR2 as YFSETQ. Trimming stripped 6 bases from V and 0 bases from J, with 15 bases between. CDR3 sequence (DNA): TGCGCCAGCACCAGAGGTGGGGGGACAACTAATGAAAAACTGTTTTTT. Protein sequence: CASTRGGGTTNEKLFF.

This clonotype was seen ten or more times. Because this beta chain is a stray read in a library intended to capture alpha chains, its abundance should not be given much weight. The chain links TRBV7-2 to TRBJ1-4, with 7 nucleotides matching TRBD1. Germline CDR1 SGHTA, CDR2 FQGNSA. J lost 7 bases, V lost 0 bases, and 2 bases had no gene match. This CDR3 region has 14 residues. This chain's CDR3 is CASSLAGTAEKLFF. CDR3 sequence (DNA): TGTGCCAGCAGCTTAGCCGGGACAGCTGAAAAACTGTTTTTT. Full variable domain (missing parts from reference TRBV7-2 and TRBJ1-4): GAGVSQSPSNKVTEKGKDVELRCDPISGHTALYWYRQSLGQGLEFLIYFQGNSAPDKSGLPSDRFSAERTGGSVSTLTIQRTQQEDSAVYLCASSLAGTAEKLFFGSGTQLSVL.

This clonotype was found many times. Since the library was made to target alpha chains, this beta chain is a stray read and its abundance is not meaningful. The chain combines TRBV29-1 with TRBJ2-7; 12 nucleotides align to TRBD1. CDR1 is SQVTM and CDR2 is ANQGSEA in the germline V gene. The CDR3 sequence is 14 residues long. The junction had 10 bases not matched to a gene; V was cut back by 6 bases and J by 7 bases. CDR3 coding DNA: TGCAGCGTATCCCCGGGACAGGGGGCTGGTGAGCAGTACTTC. Encoded protein: CSVSPGQGAGEQYF.

This clonotype is termed medium-sized. This beta chain was picked up by a library intended for alpha chains and is off target, so its count carries little meaning. The chain combines TRBV6-2 or TRBV6-3 with TRBJ2-1, with D tentatively TRBD1 (6 bases). V dropped 6 bases and J dropped 5 bases, with 14 bases sitting between them. The CDR3 loop spans 14 amino acids. Germline V gene sequence: CDR1 MNHEY, CDR2 SVGEGT. CDR3 sequence reads: CASSFTDRHNEQFF. The CDR3, as DNA: TGTGCCAGCAGCTTTACCGACAGGCACAATGAGCAGTTCTTC.

This clonotype is classed as medium-sized. For a library built for alpha chains, this beta chain is a stray read; little rests on its size. The V and J genes are TRBV29-1 and TRBJ1-4; the D is unclear. Germline-derived CDR1 and CDR2 are SQVTM and ANQGSEA. Between the trimmed V and J ends, which lost 3 bases and 8 bases, there was a span of 10 bases. CDR3 length equals 12 residues. DNA of the CDR3: TGCAGCGTTGACTGGGGAGGAGAAAAACTGTTTTTT. Encoded protein: CSVDWGGEKLFF.

Points on this clonotype: A library prepared for alpha chains yielded this beta chain as an off-target read; its size is of little meaning. The chain joins TRBV7-6 to TRBJ2-7; D may be TRBD2 (8 bases). The CDR3 is made up of 15 amino acids. Trimming pared 3 bases from V and 3 bases from J, leaving 15 bases between. Germline loops: CDR1 SGHVS, CDR2 FNYEAQ. The CDR3 sequence: CASSLRGDRNYEQYF. The CDR3 DNA is TGTGCCAGCAGCTTGCGGGGGGACAGAAACTACGAGCAGTACTTC.

This clonotype came up many times. The library was built for alpha chains, so this beta chain is an off-target read and its size means little. The V and J genes are TRBV7-2 and TRBJ2-3, with 10 bases fitting TRBD2. Looked up from germline, CDR1 is SGHTA and CDR2 is FQGNSA. V was pared by 1 base and J by 1 base, with 2 bases of the junction left unmatched. CDR3 length: 16 amino acids. The chain's CDR3 is CASSLVGTSGTDTQYF. In nucleotides, the CDR3 is TGTGCCAGCAGCTTAGTCGGGACTAGCGGCACAGATACGCAGTATTTT.

This clonotype was seen many times. This beta chain came through as a stray read in a library set up for alpha chains, and its size says little. The chain combines TRBV6-2 or TRBV6-3 with TRBJ2-2; tentative D call: TRBD2 (6 bases). CDR3 length equals 17 residues. The V end was cut by 4 bases, the J end by 0 bases, with 15 bases between. Germline V lookup: CDR1 MNHEY, CDR2 SVGEGT. DNA for the CDR3: TGTGCCAGCAGTTGGGGCGGGGAACTCGCGAACACCGGGGAGCTGTTTTTT. Amino acids: CASSWGGELANTGELFF.

This clonotype was counted many times. This beta chain is an off-target read within a library intended for alpha chains, so its frequency means little. This chain links TRBV7-3 with TRBJ2-1; D not resolved. Germline CDR1 and CDR2: SGHTA and FQGTGA. Trimming removed 0 bases at V and 7 bases at J, with 10 bases between. The CDR3 covers 14 residues. The CDR3: CASSLTSLENEQFF. The DNA for the CDR3 is TGTGCCAGCAGCTTAACTAGTTTAGAAAATGAGCAGTTCTTC.

This clonotype was seen at least ten times. The size of this beta chain means little, since it is a stray read in a library made for alpha chains. V gene TRBV28 combines with J gene TRBJ1-6; possibly TRBD1 for D (5 bases). The germline CDR1 and CDR2 sequences are MDHEN and SYDVKM. Deletions cut 6 bases from V and 10 bases from J, with 16 bases between. CDR3 size: 14 residues. This CDR3 reads CASRGTGDWSPLHF. Here the CDR3 DNA reads TGTGCCAGCAGAGGGACGGGGGATTGGTCACCCCTCCACTTT.

This clonotype was found a few times. This beta chain is a stray sequence in a library constructed for alpha chains; its clone size is not meaningful. The V and J genes are TRBV7-8 and TRBJ2-7; TRBD1 is a possible D gene (6 bases). Germline CDR1 reads SGHVS; CDR2 reads FQNEAQ. V lost 4 bases and J 3 bases, leaving 13 bases between the germline ends. The CDR3 is 14 residues long. CDR3 protein: CASSSRGPSYEQYF. The DNA of the CDR3 is TGTGCCAGCAGCTCCAGGGGCCCTAGCTACGAGCAGTACTTC. The full variable domain, its missing parts supplied by reference TRBV7-8 and TRBJ2-7, is GAGVSQSPRYKVAKRGQDVALRCDPISGHVSLFWYQQALGQGPEFLTYFQNEAQLDKSGLPSDRFFAERPEGSVSTLKIQRTQQEDSAVYLCASSSRGPSYEQYFGPGTRLTVT.

The sample holds many counts of this clonotype. This beta chain slipped into a library made for alpha chains as a stray read, so its size is not meaningful. The chain has TRBV28 and TRBJ2-2, with 9 bases fitting TRBD1. Trimming removed 3 bases from V and 3 bases from J; junction bases left unmatched: 5. Germline CDR1 reads MDHEN; CDR2 reads SYDVKM. The CDR3 extends over 16 amino acids. The CDR3 bases are TGTGCCAGCAGTTTTTCTGGGACAGGGTACACCGGGGAGCTGTTTTTT. Protein sequence: CASSFSGTGYTGELFF.

This clonotype was counted ten times or more. This beta chain is a stray sequence in a library constructed for alpha chains; its clone size is not meaningful. The CDR3 reads CASSLGTSAREETQYF. The CDR3 nucleotides are TGTGCCAGCAGCTTGGGGACTAGCGCGAGGGAAGAGACCCAGTACTTC. The V gene is TRBV5-6, the J gene TRBJ2-5; 9 bases are shared with TRBD2. Trimming cost V 0 bases and J 3 bases; bases outside gene matches: 6. Germline V gives CDR1 SGHDT, CDR2 YYEEEE. This CDR3 is built from 16 residues.

This clonotype was recorded at least ten times. This beta chain lies outside the target of a library built for alpha chains; its clone size means little. The V and J genes are TRBV20-1 and TRBJ1-5, with unresolved D. V was cut by 6 bases and J by 5 bases, with 14 bases left in between. CDR1 DFQATT and CDR2 SNEGSKA come from the germline V gene (reference sequence). The CDR3 totals 13 residues. The CDR3 sequence is CSARIDLDQPQHF. CDR3 nucleotide sequence: TGCAGTGCCCGGATTGATTTAGATCAGCCCCAGCATTTT.

In its sample, this clonotype ranks as medium-sized (0.01 to 0.1%). A library made for alpha chains picked up this beta chain off target, so its size means little. The chain combines TRBV6-2 or TRBV6-3 with TRBJ2-7; no definite D call. The V gene lost 4 bases and the J gene lost 3 bases, with 16 bases spanning the gap. This CDR3 is built from 15 residues. CDR1 MNHEY and CDR2 SVGEGT come from the germline V gene. Written as DNA, the CDR3 is TGTGCCAGCAGTTCCCTCATCGACGGTAGCTACGAGCAGTACTTC. Encoded protein: CASSSLIDGSYEQYF.

This clonotype was picked up a small number of times. As an off-target read in a library built for alpha chains, this beta chain has a frequency of little significance. This sequence joins TRBV5-1 and TRBJ2-3; D perhaps matches TRBD2 (6 bases). V lost 6 bases, J lost 2 bases, and 13 bases lay in between. CDR1 and CDR2 (germline): SGHRS, YFSETQ. The CDR3 has 14 residues. CDR3 in amino acids: CASTLEGTTDTQYF. The CDR3 DNA follows: TGCGCCAGCACGTTGGAGGGAACCACAGATACGCAGTATTTT. Full variable domain (outside the CDR3, taken from reference TRBV5-1 and TRBJ2-3): KAGVTQTPRYLIKTRGQQVTLSCSPISGHRSVSWYQQTPGQGLQFLFEYFSETQRNKGNFPGRFSGRQFSNSRSEMNVSTLELGDSALYLCASTLEGTTDTQYFGPGTRLTVL.

Note on this clonotype: Because the library targeted alpha chains, this beta chain is an off-target read whose size means little. V gene TRBV20-1 combines with J gene TRBJ2-7; 8 bases are a match to TRBD1. Germline loops: CDR1 DFQATT, CDR2 SNEGSKA (reference sequence). The CDR3 is 15 amino acids. V shed 0 bases, J shed 0 bases, and the junction held 4 bases outside the gene matches. In DNA form, the CDR3 reads TGCAGTGCTAGAGATTCCGGACAGGGCTCCTACGAGCAGTACTTC. This gives the protein CSARDSGQGSYEQYF.

This clonotype is medium-sized in the sample. This beta chain came through as a stray read in a library set up for alpha chains, and its size says little. The CDR3 DNA reads as TGTGCCTGGAGTGTTGCGACAACCTCCTACGAGCAGTACTTC. It encodes CAWSVATTSYEQYF. This chain links TRBV30 with TRBJ2-7, with D hard to call. CDR3 size: 14 residues. The V gene lost 0 bases and the J gene lost 0 bases, with 9 bases spanning the gap. Germline CDR1 reads GTSNPN; CDR2 reads SVGIG (reference sequence).

This clonotype is medium-sized by share. The size of this beta chain means little, since it is a stray read in a library made for alpha chains. The rearrangement links TRBV20-1 to TRBJ2-6; 8 positions agree with TRBD2. The CDR3 runs 14 residues. Per germline, CDR1 DFQATT and CDR2 SNEGSKA (reference sequence). The junction had 4 bases not matched to a gene; V was cut back by 6 bases and J by 3 bases. This chain's CDR3 is CSAGTRDGANVLTF. The CDR3 DNA is TGCAGTGCGGGGACTAGAGATGGGGCCAACGTCCTGACTTTC.

By sample fraction, this clonotype is medium-sized. The library was built for alpha chains, so this beta chain is an off-target read and its size means little. The gene calls are TRBV3-1 and TRBJ2-7; D is unresolved. Germline V gene data show CDR1 as LGHDT and CDR2 as YNNKEL (reference sequence). The CDR3 sequence is 16 residues long. The V end lost 1 base, the J end lost 2 bases, and 15 bases lay between the germline ends. This CDR3 reads CASSQGNRVPTYEQYF. The CDR3 DNA is TGTGCCAGCAGCCAAGGTAACCGGGTCCCCACCTACGAGCAGTACTTC.